The following is a TCR beta chain sequence with its context. Its target is not known. One junction end does not reproduce the germline sequence, and a read error may be involved. The source of the sample is a study of T-cell memory formation after mild COVID-19. General study findings and limits: There were some responding clones in pre-infection memory, which suggested that cross-reactive memory had joined. There was no confirmation that second-wave clones peaking on day 37 were SARS-CoV-2 specific. CD4/CD8 balance held among clones contracting day 15 to 85, and later expanders leaned CD4+.

CDR3 length: 14 residues. Germline CDR1 and CDR2: SGHVS and FQNEAQ. cDNA libraries for TCR alpha and TCR beta, carrying sample barcodes and UMIs, came from 5'RACE with constant-segment primers. Each CDR3 protein is one row after TCRdb ran MiXCR on the 5' RACE reads. The sample has some 100,000 distinct CDR3 sequences, roughly 11% seen once. The gene calls are TRBV7-8 and TRBJ2-3; D remains ambiguous. This sequence was found in a man aged 18-30 years who had mild COVID-19 (a few samples of this study predate the infection). Cell type and time point are not known. What was sequenced was PBMCs or a T cell subset sorted from them (not recorded which). The CDR3 reads CASGLTPYTDTQYF. CDR3 DNA sequence: TGTGCCAGCGGCTTGACCCCCTACACAGATACGCAGTATTTT.